This T cell receptor (beta chain) came from a study of T-cell memory formation after mild COVID-19. Constant-segment primers and 5'RACE yielded cDNA libraries for TCR alpha and TCR beta, each carrying sample barcodes and UMIs. TCRdb analysed the 5' RACE reads with MiXCR anew, one entry per CDR3 protein. The data show roughly 58,000 distinct CDR3 sequences, approximately 9.5% seen once. Per the germline V gene, CDR1 is KGHSH and CDR2 is LQKENI. CDR3 length: 13 amino acids. Deletions cut 6 bases from V and 1 base from J, with 9 bases between. The chain couples TRBV18 to TRBJ1-1, with D uncertain. Sequencing used PBMCs or a T cell subset sorted from them (not recorded which). The source of this sequence is a man between 18 and 35 years old who had mild COVID-19 (a few samples of this study predate the infection). Cell type and time point are not known. The CDR3 DNA sequence: TGTGCCAGCTCCGGCGCCGGGAACACTGAAGCTTTCTTT. It specifies CASSGAGNTEAFF. Full variable domain (remainder filled in from reference TRBV18 and TRBJ1-1): NAGVMQNPRHLVRRRGQEARLRCSPMKGHSHVYWYRQLPEEGLKFMVYLQKENIIDESGMPKERFSAEFPKEGPSILRIQQVVRGDSAAYFCASSGAGNTEAFFGQGTRLTVV.